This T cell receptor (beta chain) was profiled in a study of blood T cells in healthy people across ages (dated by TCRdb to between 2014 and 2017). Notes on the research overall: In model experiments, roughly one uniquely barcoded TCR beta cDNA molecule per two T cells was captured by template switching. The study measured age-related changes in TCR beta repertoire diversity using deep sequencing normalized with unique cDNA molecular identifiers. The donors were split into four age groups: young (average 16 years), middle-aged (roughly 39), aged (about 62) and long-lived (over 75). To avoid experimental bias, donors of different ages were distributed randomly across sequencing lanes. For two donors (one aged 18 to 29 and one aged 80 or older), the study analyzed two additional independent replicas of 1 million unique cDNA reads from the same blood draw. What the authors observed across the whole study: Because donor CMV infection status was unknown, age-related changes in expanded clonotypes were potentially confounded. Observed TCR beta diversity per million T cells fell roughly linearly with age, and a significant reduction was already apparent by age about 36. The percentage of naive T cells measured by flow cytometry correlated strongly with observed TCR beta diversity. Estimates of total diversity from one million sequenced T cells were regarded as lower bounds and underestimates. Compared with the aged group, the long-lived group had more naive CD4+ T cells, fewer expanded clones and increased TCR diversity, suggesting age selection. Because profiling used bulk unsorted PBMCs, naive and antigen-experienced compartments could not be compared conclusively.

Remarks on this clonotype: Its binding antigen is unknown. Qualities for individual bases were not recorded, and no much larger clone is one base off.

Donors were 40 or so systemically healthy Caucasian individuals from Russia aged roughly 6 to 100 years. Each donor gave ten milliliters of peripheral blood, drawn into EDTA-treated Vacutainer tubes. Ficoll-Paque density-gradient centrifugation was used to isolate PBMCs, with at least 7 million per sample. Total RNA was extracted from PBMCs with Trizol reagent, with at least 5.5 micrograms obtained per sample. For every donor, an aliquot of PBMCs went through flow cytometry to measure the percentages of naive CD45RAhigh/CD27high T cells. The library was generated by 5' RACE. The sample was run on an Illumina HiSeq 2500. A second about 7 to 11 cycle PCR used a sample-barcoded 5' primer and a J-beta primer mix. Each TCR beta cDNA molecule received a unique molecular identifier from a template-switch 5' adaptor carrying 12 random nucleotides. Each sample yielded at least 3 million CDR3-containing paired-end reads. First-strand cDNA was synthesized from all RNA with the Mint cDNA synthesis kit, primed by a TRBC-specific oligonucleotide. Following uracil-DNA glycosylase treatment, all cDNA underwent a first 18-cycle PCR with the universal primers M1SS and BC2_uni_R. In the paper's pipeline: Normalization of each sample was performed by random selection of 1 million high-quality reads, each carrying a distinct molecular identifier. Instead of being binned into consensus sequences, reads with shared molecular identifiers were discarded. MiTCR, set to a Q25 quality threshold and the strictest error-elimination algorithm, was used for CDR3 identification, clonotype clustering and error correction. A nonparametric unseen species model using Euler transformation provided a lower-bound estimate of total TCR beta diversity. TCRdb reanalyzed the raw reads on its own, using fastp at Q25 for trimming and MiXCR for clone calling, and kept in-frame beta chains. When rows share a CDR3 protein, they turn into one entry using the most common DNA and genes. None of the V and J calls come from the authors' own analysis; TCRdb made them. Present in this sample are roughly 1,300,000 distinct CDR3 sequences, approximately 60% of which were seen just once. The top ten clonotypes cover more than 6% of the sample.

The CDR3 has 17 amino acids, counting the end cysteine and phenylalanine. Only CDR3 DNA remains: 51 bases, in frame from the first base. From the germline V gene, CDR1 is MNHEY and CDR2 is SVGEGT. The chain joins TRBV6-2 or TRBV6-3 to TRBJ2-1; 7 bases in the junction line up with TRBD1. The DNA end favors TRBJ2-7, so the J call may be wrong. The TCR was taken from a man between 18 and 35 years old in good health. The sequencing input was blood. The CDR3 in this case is CASSYSQGGENYYEQYF. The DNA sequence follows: TGTGCCAGCAGTTACTCGCAAGGGGGCGAAAACTACTACGAGCAGTACTTC.